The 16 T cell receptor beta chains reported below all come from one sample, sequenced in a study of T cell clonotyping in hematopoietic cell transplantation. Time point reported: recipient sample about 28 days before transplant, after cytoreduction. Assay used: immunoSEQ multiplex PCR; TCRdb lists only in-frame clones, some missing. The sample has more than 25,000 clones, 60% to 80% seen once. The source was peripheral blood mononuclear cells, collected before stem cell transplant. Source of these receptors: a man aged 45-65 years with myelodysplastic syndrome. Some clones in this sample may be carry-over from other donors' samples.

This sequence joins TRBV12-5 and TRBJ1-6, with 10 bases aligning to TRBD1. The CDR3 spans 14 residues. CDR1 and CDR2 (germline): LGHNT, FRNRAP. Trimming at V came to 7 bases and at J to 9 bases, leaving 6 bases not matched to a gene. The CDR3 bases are TGTGCTAGTGCCATGGGGGACAGGGGTTCACCCCTCCACTTT. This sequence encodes CASAMGDRGSPLHF.

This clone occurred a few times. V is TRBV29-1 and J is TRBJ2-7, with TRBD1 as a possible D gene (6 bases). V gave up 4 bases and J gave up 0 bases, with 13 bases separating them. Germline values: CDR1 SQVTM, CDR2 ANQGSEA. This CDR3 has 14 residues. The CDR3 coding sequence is TGCAGCGTTGCACAGGGACAAAGCTCCTACGAGCAGTACTTC. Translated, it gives CSVAQGQSSYEQYF.

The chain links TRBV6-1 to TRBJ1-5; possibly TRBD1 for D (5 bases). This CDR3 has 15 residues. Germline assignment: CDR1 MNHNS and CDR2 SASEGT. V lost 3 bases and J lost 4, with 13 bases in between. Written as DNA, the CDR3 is TGTGCCAGCAGTGAGAGGTGGGGGACTAATCAGCCCCAGCATTTT. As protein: CASSERWGTNQPQHF.

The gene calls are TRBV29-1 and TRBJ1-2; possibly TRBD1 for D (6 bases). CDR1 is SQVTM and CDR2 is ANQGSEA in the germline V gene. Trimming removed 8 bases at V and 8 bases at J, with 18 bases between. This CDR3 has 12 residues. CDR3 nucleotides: TGCAGCCTCCGGGACATACAGGGAGGCTACACCTTC. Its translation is CSLRDIQGGYTF.

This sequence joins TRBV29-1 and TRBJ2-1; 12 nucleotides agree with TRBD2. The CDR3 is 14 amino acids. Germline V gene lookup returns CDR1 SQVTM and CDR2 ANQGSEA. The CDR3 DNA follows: TGCTCCTTTCAGGCTAGCGGGAGGGCCTATGAGCAGTTCTTC. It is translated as CSFQASGRAYEQFF.

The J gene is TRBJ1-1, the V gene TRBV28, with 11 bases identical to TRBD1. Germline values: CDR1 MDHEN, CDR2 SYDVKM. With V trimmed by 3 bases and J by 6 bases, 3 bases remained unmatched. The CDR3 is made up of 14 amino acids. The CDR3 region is CASSLDRGPAEAFF. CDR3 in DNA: TGTGCCAGCAGTTTGGACAGGGGGCCCGCTGAAGCTTTCTTT.

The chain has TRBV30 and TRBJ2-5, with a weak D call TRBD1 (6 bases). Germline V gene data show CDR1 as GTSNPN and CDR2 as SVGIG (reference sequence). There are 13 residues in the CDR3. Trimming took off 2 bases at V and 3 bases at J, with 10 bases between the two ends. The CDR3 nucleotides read TGTGCCTGGAGTTGGGGGACAAAAGAGACCCAGTACTTC. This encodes CAWSWGTKETQYF. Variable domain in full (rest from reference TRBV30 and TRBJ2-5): SQTIHQWPATLVQPVGSPLSLECTVEGTSNPNLYWYRQAAGRGLQLLFYSVGIGQISSEVPQNLSASRPQDRQFILSSKKLLLSDSGFYLCAWSWGTKETQYFGPGTRLLVL.

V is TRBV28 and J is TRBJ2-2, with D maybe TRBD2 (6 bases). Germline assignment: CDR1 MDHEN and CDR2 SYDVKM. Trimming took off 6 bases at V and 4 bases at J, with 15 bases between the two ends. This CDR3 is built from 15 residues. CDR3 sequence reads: CASRGGEEGTGELFF. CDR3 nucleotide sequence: TGTGCCAGCAGAGGCGGGGAGGAGGGCACCGGGGAGCTGTTTTTT.

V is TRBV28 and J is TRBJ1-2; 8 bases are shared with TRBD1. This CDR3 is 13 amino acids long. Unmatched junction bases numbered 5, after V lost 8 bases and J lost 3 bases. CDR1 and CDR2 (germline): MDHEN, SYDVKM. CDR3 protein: CASLDRADYGYTF. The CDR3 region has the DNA TGTGCCAGCCTGGACAGGGCGGACTATGGCTACACCTTC.

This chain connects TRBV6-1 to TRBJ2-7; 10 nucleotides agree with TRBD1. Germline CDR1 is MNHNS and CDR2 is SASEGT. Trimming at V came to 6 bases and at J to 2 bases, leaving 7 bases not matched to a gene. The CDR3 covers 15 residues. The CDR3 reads CASRSPGQGTYEQYF. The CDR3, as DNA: TGTGCCAGCAGATCCCCGGGACAGGGGACCTACGAGCAGTACTTC.

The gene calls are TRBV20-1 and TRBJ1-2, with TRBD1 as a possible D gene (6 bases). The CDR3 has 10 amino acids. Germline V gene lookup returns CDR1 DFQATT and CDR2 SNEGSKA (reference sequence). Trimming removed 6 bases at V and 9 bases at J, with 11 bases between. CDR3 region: CSAKGGRYTF. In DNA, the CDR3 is TGCAGTGCAAAGGGGGGCCGCTACACCTTC.

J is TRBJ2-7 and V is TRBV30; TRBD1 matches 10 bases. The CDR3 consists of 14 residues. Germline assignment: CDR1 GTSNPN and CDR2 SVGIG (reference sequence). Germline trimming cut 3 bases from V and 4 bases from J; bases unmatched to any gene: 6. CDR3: CAWRARTGGYEQYF. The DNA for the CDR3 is TGTGCCTGGAGAGCTCGGACAGGGGGTTACGAGCAGTACTTC.

The DNA for the CDR3 is TGTGCCAGCAGCCCGAGCGGAGGGAGACAAGAGACCCAGTACTTC. Its protein product is CASSPSGGRQETQYF. The chain carries TRBV6-6 and TRBJ2-5; a possible D gene is TRBD2 (6 bases). The CDR3 contains 15 residues. Germline CDR1 reads MNHNY; CDR2 reads SVGAGI (reference sequence). V was cut by 6 bases and J by 2 bases, with 16 bases left in between.

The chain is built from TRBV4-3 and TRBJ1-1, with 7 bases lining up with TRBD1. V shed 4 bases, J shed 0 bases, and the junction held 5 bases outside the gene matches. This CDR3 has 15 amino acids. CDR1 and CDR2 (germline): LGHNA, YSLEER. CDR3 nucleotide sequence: TGCGCCAGCAGCCCCACGGACAGGATGAACACTGAAGCTTTCTTT. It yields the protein CASSPTDRMNTEAFF.

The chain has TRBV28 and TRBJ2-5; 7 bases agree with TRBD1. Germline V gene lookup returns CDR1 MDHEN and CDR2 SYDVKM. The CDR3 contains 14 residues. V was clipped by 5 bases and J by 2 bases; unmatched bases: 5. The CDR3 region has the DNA TGTGCCAGCAGTCCCCCGACAGGGCAAGAGACCCAGTACTTC. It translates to CASSPPTGQETQYF.

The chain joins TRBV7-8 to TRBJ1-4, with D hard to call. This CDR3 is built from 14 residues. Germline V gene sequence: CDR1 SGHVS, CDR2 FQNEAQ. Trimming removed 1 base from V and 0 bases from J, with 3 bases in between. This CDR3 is CASSLESTNEKLFF. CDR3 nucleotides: TGTGCCAGCAGCTTAGAGTCAACTAATGAAAAACTGTTTTTT.